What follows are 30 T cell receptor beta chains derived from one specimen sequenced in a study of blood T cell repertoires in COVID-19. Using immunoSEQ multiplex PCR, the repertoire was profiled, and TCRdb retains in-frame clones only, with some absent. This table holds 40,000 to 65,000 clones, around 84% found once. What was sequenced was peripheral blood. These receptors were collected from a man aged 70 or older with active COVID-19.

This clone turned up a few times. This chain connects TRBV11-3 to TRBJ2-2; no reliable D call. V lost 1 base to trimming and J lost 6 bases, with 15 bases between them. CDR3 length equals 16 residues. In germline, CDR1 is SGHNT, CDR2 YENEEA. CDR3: CASSLGASRTPGELFF. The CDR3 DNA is TGTGCCAGCAGCTTAGGGGCAAGTCGAACACCCGGGGAGCTGTTTTTT.

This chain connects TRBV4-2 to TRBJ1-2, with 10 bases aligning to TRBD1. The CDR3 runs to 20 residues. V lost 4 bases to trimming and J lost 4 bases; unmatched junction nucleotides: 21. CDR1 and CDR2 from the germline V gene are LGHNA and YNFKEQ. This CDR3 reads CASSREAGQGKITRGYGYTF. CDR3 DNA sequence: TGTGCCAGCAGCCGGGAGGCGGGACAGGGGAAAATAACACGGGGCTATGGCTACACCTTC.

DNA for the CDR3: TGTGCCTGGAGTGTAACCCGGGAGGTAACGAGCTCCTACGAGCAGTACTTC. Its protein product is CAWSVTREVTSSYEQYF. This chain uses TRBV30 with TRBJ2-7, with TRBD2 matching 7 bases. V gave up 0 bases and J gave up 0 bases; unmatched junction bases: 11. This CDR3 contains 17 residues. Germline assignment: CDR1 GTSNPN and CDR2 SVGIG (reference sequence).

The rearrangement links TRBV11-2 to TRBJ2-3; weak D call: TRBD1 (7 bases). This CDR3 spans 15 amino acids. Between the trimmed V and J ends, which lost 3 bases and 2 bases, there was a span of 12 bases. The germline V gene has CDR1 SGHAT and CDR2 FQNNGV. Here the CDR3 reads CASSFPRGDTDTQYF. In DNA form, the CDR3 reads TGTGCCAGCAGCTTCCCCAGGGGGGACACAGATACGCAGTATTTT.

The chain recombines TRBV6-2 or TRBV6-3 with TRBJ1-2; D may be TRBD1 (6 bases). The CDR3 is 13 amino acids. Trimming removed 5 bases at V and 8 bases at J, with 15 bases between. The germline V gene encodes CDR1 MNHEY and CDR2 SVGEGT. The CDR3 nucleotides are TGTGCCAGCAGTCTCACCGGGACATGGGGCTACACCTTC. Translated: CASSLTGTWGYTF.

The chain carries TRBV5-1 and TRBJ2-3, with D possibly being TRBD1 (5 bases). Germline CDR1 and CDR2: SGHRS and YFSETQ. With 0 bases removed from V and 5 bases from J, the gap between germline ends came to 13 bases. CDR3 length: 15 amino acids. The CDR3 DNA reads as TGCGCCAGCAGCTTGGGGGCGTTGCAGGGAGATACGCAGTATTTT. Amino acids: CASSLGALQGDTQYF.

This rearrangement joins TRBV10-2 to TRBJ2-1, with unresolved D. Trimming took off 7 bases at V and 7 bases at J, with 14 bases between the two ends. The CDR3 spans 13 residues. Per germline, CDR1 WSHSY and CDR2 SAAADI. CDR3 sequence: CASTGSYPNEQFF. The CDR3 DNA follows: TGCGCCAGCACTGGGTCCTACCCAAATGAGCAGTTCTTC.

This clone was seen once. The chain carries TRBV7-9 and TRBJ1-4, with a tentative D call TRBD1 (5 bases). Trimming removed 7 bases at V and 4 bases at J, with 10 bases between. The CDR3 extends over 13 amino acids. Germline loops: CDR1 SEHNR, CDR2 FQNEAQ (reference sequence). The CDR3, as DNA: TGTGCCAGCACTGGGGCAGTTAATGAAAAACTGTTTTTT. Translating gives CASTGAVNEKLFF.

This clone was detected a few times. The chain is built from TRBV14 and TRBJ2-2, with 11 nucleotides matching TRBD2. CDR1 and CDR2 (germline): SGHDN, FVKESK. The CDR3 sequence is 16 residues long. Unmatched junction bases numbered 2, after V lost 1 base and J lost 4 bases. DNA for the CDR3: TGTGCCAGCAGCCAAGTTCTAGCGGGGGGCACCGGGGAGCTGTTTTTT. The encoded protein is CASSQVLAGGTGELFF.

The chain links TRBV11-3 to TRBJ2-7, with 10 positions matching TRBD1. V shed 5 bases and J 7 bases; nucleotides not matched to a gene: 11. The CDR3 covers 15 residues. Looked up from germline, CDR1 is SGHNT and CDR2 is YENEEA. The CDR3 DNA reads TGTGCCAGCAGCACTGCCGGGACAGGGGACCTGGAGCAGTACTTC. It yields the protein CASSTAGTGDLEQYF.

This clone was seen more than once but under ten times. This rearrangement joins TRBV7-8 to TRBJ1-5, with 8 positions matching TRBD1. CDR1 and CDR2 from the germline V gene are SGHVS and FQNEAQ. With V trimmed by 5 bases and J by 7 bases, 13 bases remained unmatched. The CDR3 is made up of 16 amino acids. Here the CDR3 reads CASSDAWTGRSQPQHF. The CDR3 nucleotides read TGTGCCAGCAGCGACGCCTGGACAGGGAGATCGCAGCCCCAGCATTTT.

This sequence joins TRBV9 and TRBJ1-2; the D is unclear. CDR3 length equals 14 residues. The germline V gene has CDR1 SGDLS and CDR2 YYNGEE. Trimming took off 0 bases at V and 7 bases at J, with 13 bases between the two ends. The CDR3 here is CASSVGQAVGGYTF. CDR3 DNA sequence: TGTGCCAGCAGCGTAGGGCAGGCAGTCGGTGGCTACACCTTC. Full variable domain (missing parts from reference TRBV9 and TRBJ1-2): DSGVTQTPKHLITATGQRVTLRCSPRSGDLSVYWYQQSLDQGLQFLIQYYNGEERAKGNILERFSAQQFPDLHSELNLSSLELGDSALYFCASSVGQAVGGYTFGSGTRLTVV.

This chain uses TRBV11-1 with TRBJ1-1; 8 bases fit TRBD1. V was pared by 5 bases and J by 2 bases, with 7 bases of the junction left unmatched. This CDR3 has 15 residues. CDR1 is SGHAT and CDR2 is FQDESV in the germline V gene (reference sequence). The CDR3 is CASSPRTGINTEAFF. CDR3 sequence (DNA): TGTGCCAGCAGCCCCCGGACAGGGATAAACACTGAAGCTTTCTTT. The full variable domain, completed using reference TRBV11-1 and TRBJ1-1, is EAEVAQSPRYKITEKSQAVAFWCDPISGHATLYWYRQILGQGPELLVQFQDESVVDDSQLPKDRFSAERLKGVDSTLKIQPAELGDSAMYLCASSPRTGINTEAFFGQGTRLTVV.

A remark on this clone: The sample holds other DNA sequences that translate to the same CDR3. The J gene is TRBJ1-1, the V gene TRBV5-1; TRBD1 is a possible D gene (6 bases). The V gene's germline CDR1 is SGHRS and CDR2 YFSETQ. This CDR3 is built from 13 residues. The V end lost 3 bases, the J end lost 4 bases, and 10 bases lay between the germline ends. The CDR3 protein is CASSYLGGTEAFF. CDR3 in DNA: TGCGCCAGCAGCTACCTAGGGGGCACTGAAGCTTTCTTT.

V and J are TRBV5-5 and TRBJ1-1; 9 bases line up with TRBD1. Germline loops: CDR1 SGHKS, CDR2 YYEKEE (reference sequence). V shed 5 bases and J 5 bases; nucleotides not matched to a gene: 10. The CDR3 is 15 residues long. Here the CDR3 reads CASRASGTGKTEAFF. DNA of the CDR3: TGTGCCAGCAGGGCCTCCGGGACAGGGAAGACTGAAGCTTTCTTT.

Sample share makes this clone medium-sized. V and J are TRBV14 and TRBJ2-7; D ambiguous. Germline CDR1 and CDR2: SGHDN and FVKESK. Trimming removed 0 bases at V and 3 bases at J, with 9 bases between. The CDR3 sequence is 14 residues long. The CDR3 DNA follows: TGTGCCAGCAGCCAAGATAACTCTTACTACGAGCAGTACTTC. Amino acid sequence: CASSQDNSYYEQYF. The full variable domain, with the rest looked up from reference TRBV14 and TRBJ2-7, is EAGVTQFPSHSVIEKGQTVTLRCDPISGHDNLYWYRRVMGKEIKFLLHFVKESKQDESGMPNNRFLAERTGGTYSTLKVQPAELEDSGVYFCASSQDNSYYEQYFGPGTRLTVT.

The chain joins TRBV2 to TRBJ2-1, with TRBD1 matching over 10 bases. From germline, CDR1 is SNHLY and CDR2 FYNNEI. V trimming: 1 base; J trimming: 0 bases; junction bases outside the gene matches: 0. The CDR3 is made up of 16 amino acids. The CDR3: CASSEGDRGSYNEQFF. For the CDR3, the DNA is TGTGCCAGCAGTGAAGGGGACAGGGGCTCCTACAATGAGCAGTTCTTC.

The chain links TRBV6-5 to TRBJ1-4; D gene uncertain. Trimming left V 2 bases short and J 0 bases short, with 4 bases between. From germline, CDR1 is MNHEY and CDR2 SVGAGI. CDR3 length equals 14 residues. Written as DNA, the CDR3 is TGTGCCAGCAGTTACGGAGCAACTAATGAAAAACTGTTTTTT. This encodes CASSYGATNEKLFF.

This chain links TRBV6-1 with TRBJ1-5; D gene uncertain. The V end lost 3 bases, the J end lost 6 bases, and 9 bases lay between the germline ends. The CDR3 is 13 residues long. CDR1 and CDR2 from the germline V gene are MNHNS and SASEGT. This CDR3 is CASSDMYFQPQHF. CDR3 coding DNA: TGTGCCAGCAGTGATATGTATTTTCAGCCCCAGCATTTT.

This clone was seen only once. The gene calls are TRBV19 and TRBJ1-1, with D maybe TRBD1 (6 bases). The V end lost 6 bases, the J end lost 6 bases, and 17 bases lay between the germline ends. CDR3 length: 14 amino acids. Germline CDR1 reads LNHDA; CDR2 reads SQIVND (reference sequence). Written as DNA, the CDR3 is TGTGCCAGTAGGGAGACCAAGGGGGGGCCTGAAGCTTTCTTT. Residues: CASRETKGGPEAFF.

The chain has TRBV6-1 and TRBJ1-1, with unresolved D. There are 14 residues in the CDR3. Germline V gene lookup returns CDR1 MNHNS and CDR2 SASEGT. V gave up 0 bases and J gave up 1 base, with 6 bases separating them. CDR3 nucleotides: TGTGCCAGCAGTGAAGCGTGGCCGAACACTGAAGCTTTCTTT. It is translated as CASSEAWPNTEAFF.

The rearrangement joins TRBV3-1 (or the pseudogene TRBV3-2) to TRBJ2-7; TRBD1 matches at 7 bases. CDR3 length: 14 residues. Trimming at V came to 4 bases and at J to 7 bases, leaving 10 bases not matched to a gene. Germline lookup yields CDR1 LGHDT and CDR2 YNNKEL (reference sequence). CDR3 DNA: TGTGCCAGCAGCCGAGACCCGACAGGGCTGGAGCAGTACTTC. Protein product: CASSRDPTGLEQYF.

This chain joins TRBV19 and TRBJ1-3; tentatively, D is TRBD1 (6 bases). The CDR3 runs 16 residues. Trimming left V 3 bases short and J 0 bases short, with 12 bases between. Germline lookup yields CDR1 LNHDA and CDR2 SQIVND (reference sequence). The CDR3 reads CASSIDRMSSGNTIYF. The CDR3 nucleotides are TGTGCCAGTAGTATTGACAGGATGAGCTCTGGAAACACCATATATTTT. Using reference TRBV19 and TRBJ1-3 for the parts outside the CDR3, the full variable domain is DGGITQSPKYLFRKEGQNVTLSCEQNLNHDAMYWYRQDPGQGLRLIYYSQIVNDFQKGDIAEGYSVSREKKESFPLTVTSAQKNPTAFYLCASSIDRMSSGNTIYFGEGSWLTVV.

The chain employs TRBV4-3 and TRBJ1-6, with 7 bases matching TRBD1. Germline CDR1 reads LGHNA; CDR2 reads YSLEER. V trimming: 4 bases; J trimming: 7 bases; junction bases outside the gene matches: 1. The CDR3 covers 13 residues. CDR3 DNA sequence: TGCGCCAGCAGCCTGGACAGGAATTCACCCCTCCACTTT. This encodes CASSLDRNSPLHF.

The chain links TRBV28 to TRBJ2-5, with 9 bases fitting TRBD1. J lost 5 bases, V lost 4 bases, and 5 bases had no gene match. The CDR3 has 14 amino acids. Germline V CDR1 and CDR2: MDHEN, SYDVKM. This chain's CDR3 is CASSSWTGVETQYF. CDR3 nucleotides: TGTGCCAGCAGTTCGTGGACAGGGGTCGAGACCCAGTACTTC.

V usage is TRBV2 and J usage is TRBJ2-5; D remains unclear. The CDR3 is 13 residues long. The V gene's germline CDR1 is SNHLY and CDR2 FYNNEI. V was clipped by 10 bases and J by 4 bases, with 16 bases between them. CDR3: CATRPRTGETQYF. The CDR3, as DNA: TGTGCCACCAGGCCCCGTACGGGAGAGACCCAGTACTTC.

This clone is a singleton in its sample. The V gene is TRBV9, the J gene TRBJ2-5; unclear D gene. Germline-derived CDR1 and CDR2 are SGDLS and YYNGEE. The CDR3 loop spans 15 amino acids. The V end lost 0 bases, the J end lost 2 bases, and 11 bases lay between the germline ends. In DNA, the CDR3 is TGTGCCAGCAGCGTAGACCCAGGCACTCAAGAGACCCAGTACTTC. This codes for CASSVDPGTQETQYF.

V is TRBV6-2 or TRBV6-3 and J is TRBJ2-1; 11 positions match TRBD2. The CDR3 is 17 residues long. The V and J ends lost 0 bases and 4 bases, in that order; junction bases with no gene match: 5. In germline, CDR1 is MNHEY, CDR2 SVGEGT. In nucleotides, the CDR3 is TGTGCCAGCAGTTACTCGCCTAGCGGGGGGATATACAATGAGCAGTTCTTC. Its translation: CASSYSPSGGIYNEQFF.

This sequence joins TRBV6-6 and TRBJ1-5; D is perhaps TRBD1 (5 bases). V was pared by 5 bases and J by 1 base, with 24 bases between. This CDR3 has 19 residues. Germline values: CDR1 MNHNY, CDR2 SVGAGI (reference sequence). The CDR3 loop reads CASSPYIGTGQMSNQPQHF. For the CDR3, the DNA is TGTGCCAGCAGTCCTTACATCGGAACAGGTCAGATGAGCAATCAGCCCCAGCATTTT.

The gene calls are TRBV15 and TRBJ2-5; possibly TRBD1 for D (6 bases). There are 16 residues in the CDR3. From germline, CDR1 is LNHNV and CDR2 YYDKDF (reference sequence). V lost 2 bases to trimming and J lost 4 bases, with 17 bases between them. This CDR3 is CATSRPSGRGRETQYF. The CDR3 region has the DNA TGTGCCACCAGCAGACCTTCCGGCAGGGGAAGAGAGACCCAGTACTTC.